This T cell receptor beta chain was found in a study of T cell changes during pregnancy in multiple sclerosis. In germline, CDR1 is MNHEY, CDR2 SMNVEV (reference sequence). V shed 6 bases and J 1 base; nucleotides not matched to a gene: 18. The CDR3 sequence is 18 residues long. Produced via immunoSEQ multiplex PCR; TCRdb's table is partial and in-frame only. The table lists tens of thousands of clones, around 80% of them singletons. This rearrangement joins TRBV27 to TRBJ2-7, with 7 bases fitting TRBD2. The sequence was obtained from a female donor with multiple sclerosis, enrolled in a pregnancy study. This sample comprised CD4+ T cells from peripheral blood mononuclear cells, obtained before pregnancy. CDR3 coding DNA: TGTGCCAGCAGCGGGATCCGTACCGGGGGGATAATTTCCTACGAGCAGTACTTC. Translation gives CASSGIRTGGIISYEQYF.